The clone carrying this T cell receptor beta chain was counted at least ten times. These data belong to a study of T cells of healthy individuals. The CDR3 runs to 15 residues. Germline CDR1 and CDR2: MNHEY and SVGEGT. V trimming: 5 bases; J trimming: 1 base; junction bases outside the gene matches: 6. TCRdb independently ran MiXCR on the 5' RACE reads; one entry per CDR3 protein. This sample has tens of thousands of distinct CDR3 sequences; about 5% occur once, and the top ten carry 7.5% to 8%. The J gene is TRBJ1-1, the V gene TRBV6-2 or TRBV6-3, with 8 bases matching TRBD1. This clonotype originated in a female donor in good health. For the CDR3, the DNA is TGTGCCAGCAGTCCGAGGACAGGGCCGAACACTGAAGCTTTCTTT. It encodes CASSPRTGPNTEAFF.